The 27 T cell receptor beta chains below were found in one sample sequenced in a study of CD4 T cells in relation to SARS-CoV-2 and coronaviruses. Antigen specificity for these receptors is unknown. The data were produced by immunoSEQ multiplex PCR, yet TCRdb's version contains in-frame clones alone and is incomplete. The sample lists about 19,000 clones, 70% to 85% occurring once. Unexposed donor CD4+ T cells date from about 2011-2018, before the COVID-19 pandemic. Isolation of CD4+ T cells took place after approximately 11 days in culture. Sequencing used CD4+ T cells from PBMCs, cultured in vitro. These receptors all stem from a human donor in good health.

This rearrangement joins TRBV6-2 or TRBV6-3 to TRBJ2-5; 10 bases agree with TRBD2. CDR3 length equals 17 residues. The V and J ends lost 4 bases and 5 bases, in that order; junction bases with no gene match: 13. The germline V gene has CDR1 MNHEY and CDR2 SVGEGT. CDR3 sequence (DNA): TGTGCCAGCAGTTCGCCCCTAGCGGGGGTGAATGGGGAGACCCAGTACTTC. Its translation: CASSSPLAGVNGETQYF.

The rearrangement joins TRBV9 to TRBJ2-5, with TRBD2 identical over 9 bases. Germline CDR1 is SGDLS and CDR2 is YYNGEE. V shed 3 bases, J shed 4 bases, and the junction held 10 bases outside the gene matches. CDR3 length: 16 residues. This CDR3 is CASSAAGTSKVETQYF. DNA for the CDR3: TGTGCCAGCAGCGCAGCCGGGACTAGCAAGGTAGAGACCCAGTACTTC.

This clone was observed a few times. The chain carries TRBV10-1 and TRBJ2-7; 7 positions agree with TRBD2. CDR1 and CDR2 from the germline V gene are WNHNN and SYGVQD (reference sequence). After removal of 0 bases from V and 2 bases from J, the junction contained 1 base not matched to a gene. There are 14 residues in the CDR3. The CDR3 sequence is CASSESSGAYEQYF. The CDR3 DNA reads TGCGCCAGCAGTGAGTCCAGCGGGGCCTACGAGCAGTACTTC.

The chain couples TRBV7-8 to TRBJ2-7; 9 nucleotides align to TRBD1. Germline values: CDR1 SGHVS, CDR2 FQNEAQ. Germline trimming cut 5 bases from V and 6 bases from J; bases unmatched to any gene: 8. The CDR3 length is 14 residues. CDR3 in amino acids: CASSPRTGVAEQYF. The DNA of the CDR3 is TGTGCCAGCAGCCCAAGGACAGGGGTGGCCGAGCAGTACTTC.

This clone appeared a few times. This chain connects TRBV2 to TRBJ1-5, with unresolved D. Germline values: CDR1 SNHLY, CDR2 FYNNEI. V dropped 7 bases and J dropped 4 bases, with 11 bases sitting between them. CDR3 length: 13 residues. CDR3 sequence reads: CASNGQANQPQHF. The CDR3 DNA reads TGTGCCAGCAACGGGCAGGCAAATCAGCCCCAGCATTTT.

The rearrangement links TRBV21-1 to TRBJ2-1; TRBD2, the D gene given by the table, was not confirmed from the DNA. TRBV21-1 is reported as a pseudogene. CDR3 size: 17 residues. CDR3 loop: CASSERRTSGTYNEQFF. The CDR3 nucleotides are TGTGCCAGCAGCGAACGGAGGACTAGCGGGACCTACAATGAGCAGTTCTTC.

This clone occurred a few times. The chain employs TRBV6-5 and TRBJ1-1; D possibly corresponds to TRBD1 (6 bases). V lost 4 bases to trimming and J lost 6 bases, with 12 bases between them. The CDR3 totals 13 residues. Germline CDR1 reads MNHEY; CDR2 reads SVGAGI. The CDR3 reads CASSWGTTPEAFF. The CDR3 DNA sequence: TGTGCCAGCAGTTGGGGGACAACCCCTGAAGCTTTCTTT.

CDR3 sequence (DNA): TGCAGCGTCCATGGAGGGGCGGCTCGAGCGGGAGCTTCCTACGAGCAGTACTTC. It encodes CSVHGGAARAGASYEQYF. The V and J genes are TRBV29-1 and TRBJ2-7; 8 bases align to TRBD2. The CDR3 runs to 18 residues. The ends lost 6 bases at V and 1 base at J; junction bases unmatched: 20. The germline gives CDR1 SQVTM, CDR2 ANQGSEA.

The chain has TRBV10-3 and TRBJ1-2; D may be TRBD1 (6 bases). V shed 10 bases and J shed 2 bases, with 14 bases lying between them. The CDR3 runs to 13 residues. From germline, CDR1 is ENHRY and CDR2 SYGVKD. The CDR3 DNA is TGTGCCACGGGAGACGGACAGAACTATGGCTACACCTTC. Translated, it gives CATGDGQNYGYTF.

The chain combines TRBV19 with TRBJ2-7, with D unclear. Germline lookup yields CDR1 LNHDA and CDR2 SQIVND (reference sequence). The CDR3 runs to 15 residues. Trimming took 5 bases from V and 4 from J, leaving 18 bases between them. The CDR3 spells CASSEARQSIYEQYF. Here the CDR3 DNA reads TGTGCCAGTAGTGAGGCTCGTCAGTCAATATACGAGCAGTACTTC.

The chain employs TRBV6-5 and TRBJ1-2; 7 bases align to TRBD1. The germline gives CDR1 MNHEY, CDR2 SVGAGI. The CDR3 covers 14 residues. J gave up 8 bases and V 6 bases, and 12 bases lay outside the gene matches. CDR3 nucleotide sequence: TGTGCCAGCAGGACAGACAGGGCGGTGACGGGCTACACCTTC. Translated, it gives CASRTDRAVTGYTF.

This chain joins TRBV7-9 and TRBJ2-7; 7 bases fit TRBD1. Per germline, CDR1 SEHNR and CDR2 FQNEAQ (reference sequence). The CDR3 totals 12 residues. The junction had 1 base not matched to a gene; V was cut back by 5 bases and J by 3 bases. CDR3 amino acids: CASSRQGYEQYF. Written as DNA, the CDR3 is TGTGCCAGCAGCCGACAGGGCTACGAGCAGTACTTC.

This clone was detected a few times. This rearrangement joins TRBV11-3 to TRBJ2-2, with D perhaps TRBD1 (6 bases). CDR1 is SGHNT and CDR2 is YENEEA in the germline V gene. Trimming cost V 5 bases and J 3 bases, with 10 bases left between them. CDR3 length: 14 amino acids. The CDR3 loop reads CASSLQGDTGELFF. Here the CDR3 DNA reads TGTGCCAGCAGCCTACAGGGAGACACCGGGGAGCTGTTTTTT.

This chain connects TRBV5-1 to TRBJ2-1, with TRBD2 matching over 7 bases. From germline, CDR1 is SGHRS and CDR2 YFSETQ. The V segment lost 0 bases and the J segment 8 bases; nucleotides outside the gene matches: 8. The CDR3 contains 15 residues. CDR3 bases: TGCGCCAGCAGCTTGGATAGCGGGCCTTACGATGAGCAGTTCTTC. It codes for CASSLDSGPYDEQFF.

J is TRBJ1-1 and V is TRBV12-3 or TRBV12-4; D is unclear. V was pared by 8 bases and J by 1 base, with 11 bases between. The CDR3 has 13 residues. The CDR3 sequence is CASGFDANTEAFF. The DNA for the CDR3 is TGTGCCAGCGGGTTTGACGCGAACACTGAAGCTTTCTTT.

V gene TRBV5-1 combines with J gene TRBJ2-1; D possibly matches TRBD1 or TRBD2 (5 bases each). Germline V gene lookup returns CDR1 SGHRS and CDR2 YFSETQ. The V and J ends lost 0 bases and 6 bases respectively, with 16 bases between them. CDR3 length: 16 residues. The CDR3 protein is CASSLASVRGTNEQFF. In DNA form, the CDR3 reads TGCGCCAGCAGCTTGGCCTCGGTACGGGGCACCAATGAGCAGTTCTTC.

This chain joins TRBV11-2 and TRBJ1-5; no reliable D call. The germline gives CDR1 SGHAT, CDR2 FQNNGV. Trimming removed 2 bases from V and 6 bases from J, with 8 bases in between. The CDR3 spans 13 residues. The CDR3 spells CASSLNAGQPQHF. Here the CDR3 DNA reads TGTGCCAGCAGCTTAAACGCGGGTCAGCCCCAGCATTTT. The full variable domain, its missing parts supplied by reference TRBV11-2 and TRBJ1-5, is EAGVAQSPRYKIIEKRQSVAFWCNPISGHATLYWYQQILGQGPKLLIQFQNNGVVDDSQLPKDRFSAERLKGVDSTLKIQPAKLEDSAVYLCASSLNAGQPQHFGDGTRLSIL.

The CDR3 here is CASSTGVRALFSAQETQYF. The CDR3 DNA follows: TGTGCCAGCAGCACCGGGGTTAGGGCCCTTTTTAGCGCCCAAGAGACCCAGTACTTC. This sequence joins TRBV6-6 and TRBJ2-5; perhaps TRBD2 as D (5 bases). The CDR3 covers 19 residues. Germline V gene sequence: CDR1 MNHNY, CDR2 SVGAGI (reference sequence). The V end lost 6 bases, the J end lost 1 base, and 27 bases lay between the germline ends.

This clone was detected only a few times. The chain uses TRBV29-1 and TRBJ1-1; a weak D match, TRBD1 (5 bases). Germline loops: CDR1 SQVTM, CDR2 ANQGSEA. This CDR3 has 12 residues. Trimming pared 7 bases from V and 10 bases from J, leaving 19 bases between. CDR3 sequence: CSASRGGGRAFF. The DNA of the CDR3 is TGCAGCGCTTCACGGGGGGGTGGCCGAGCTTTCTTT.

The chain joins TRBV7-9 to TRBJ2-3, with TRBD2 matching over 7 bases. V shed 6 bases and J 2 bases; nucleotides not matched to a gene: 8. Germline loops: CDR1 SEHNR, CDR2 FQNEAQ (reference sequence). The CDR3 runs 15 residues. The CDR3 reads CASRPSGAYTDTQYF. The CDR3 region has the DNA TGTGCCAGCAGACCGAGCGGGGCCTACACAGATACGCAGTATTTT. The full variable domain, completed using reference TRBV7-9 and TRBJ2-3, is DTGVSQNPRHKITKRGQNVTFRCDPISEHNRLYWYRQTLGQGPEFLTYFQNEAQLEKSRLLSDRFSAERPKGSFSTLEIQRTEQGDSAMYLCASRPSGAYTDTQYFGPGTRLTVL.

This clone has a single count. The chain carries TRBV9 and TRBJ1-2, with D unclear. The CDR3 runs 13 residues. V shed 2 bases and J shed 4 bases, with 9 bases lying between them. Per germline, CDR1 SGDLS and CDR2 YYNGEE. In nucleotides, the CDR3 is TGTGCCAGCAGCGTCAGTGGAGCCTATGGCTACACCTTC. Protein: CASSVSGAYGYTF.

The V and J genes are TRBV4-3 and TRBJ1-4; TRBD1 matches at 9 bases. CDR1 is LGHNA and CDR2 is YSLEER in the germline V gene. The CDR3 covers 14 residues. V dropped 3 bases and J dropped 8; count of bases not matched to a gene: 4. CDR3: CASSQGQGREKLFF. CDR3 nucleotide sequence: TGCGCCAGCAGCCAGGGACAGGGCCGCGAAAAACTGTTTTTT.

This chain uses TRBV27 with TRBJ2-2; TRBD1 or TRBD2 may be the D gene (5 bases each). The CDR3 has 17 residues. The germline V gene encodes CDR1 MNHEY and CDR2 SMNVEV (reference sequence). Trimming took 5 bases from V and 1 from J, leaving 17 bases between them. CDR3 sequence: CASSTAGTAWNTGELFF. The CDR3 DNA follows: TGTGCCAGCAGTACCGCCGGGACCGCCTGGAACACCGGGGAGCTGTTTTTT.

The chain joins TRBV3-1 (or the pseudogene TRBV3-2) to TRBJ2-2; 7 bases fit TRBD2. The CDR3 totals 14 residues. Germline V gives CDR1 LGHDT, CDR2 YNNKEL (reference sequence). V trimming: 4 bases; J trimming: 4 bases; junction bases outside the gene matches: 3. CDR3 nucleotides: TGTGCCAGCAGCCGGGACTACGGCACCGGGGAGCTGTTTTTT. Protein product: CASSRDYGTGELFF.

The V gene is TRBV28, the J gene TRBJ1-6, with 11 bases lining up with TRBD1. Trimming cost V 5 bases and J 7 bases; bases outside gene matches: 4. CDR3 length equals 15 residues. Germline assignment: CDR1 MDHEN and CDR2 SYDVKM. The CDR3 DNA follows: TGTGCCAGCAGTGTGGGGGACAGGGGGAATTCACCCCTCCACTTT. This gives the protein CASSVGDRGNSPLHF.

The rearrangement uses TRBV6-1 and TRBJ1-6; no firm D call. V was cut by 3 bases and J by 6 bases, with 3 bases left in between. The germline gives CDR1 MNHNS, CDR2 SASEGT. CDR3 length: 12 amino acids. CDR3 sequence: CASSDSNSPLHF. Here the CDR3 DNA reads TGTGCCAGCAGTGACAGTAATTCACCCCTCCACTTT.

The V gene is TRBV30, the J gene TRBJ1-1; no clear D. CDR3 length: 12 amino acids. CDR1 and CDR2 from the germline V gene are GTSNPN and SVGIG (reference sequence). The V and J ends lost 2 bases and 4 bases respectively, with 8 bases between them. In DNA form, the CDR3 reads TGTGCCTGGAGTCGGGATCGCACTGAAGCTTTCTTT. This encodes CAWSRDRTEAFF.